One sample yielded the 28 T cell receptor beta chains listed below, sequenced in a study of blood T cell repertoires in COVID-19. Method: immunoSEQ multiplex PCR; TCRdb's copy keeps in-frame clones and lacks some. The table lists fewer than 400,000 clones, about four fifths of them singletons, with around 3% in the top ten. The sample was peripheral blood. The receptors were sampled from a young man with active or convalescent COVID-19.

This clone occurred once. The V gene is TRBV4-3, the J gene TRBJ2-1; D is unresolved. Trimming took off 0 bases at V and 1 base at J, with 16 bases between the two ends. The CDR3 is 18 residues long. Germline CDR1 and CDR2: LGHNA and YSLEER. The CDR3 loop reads CASSQEPFRVESYNEQFF. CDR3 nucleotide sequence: TGCGCCAGCAGCCAAGAACCCTTCCGGGTGGAATCCTACAATGAGCAGTTCTTC.

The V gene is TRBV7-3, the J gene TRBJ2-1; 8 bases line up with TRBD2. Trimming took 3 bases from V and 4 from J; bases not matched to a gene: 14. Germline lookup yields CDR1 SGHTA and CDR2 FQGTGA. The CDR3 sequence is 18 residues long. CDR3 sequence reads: CASSLPGLDLSGYNEQFF. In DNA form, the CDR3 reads TGTGCCAGCAGCTTGCCGGGACTAGACCTCTCGGGATACAATGAGCAGTTCTTC.

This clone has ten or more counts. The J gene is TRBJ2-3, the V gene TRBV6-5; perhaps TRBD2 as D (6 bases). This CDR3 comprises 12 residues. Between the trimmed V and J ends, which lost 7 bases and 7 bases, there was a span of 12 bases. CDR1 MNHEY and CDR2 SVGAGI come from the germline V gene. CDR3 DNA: TGTGCCAGCAAGTTGGGGAGGAATACGCAGTATTTT. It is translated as CASKLGRNTQYF.

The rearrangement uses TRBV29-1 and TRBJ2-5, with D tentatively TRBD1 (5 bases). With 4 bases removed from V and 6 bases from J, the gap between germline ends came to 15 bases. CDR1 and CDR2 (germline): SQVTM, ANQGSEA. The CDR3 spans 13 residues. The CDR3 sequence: CSVAGLGPKTQYF. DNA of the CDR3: TGCAGCGTTGCAGGGTTGGGCCCTAAGACCCAGTACTTC.

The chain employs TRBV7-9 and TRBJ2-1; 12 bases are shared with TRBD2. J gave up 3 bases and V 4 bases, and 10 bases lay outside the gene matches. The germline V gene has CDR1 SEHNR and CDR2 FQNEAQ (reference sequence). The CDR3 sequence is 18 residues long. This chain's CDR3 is CASSSLAGGPPLYNEQFF. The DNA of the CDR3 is TGTGCCAGCAGCTCTCTAGCGGGAGGGCCCCCCCTCTACAATGAGCAGTTCTTC.

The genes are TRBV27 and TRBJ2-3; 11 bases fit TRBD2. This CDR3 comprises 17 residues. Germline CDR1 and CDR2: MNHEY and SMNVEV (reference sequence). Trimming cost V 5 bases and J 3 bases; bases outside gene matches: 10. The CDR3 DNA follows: TGTGCCAGCAGTCGGGGACTAGCGGCCCTTGGAACAGATACGCAGTATTTT. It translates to CASSRGLAALGTDTQYF.

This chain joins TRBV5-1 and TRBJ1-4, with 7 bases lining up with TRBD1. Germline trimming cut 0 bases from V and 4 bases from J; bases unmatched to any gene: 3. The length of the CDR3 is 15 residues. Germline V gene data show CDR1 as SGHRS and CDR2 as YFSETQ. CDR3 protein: CASSLAGQFNEKLFF. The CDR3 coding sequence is TGCGCCAGCAGCTTGGCGGGACAGTTTAATGAAAAACTGTTTTTT.

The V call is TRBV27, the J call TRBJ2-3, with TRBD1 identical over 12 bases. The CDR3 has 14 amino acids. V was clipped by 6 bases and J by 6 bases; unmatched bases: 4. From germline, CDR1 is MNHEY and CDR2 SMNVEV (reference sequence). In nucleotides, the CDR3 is TGTGCCAGCAGGGGACAGGGGGCGTTTGATACGCAGTATTTT. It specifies CASRGQGAFDTQYF.

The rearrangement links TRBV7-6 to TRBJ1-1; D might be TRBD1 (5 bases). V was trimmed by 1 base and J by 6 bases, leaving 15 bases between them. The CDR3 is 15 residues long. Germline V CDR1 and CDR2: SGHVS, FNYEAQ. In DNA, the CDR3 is TGTGCCAGCAGCTTAGTGCTTGGGGCGCAGCCTGAAGCTTTCTTT. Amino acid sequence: CASSLVLGAQPEAFF.

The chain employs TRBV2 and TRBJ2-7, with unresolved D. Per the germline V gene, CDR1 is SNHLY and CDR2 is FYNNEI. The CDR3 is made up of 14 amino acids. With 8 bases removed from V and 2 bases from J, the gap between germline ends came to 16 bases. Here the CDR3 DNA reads TGTGCCAGCGCCCGACAATTAACACCCTACGAGCAGTACTTC. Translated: CASARQLTPYEQYF. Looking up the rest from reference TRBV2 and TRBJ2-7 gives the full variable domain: EPEVTQTPSHQVTQMGQEVILRCVPISNHLYFYWYRQILGQKVEFLVSFYNNEISEKSEIFDDQFSVERPDGSNFTLKIRSTKLEDSAMYFCASARQLTPYEQYFGPGTRLTVT.

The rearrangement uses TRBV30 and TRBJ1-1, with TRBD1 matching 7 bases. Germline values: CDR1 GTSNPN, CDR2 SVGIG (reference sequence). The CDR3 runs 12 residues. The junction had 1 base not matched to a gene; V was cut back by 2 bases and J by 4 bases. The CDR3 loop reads CAWSRGLTEAFF. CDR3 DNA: TGTGCCTGGAGTAGGGGGCTCACTGAAGCTTTCTTT. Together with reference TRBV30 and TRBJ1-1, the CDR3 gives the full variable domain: SQTIHQWPATLVQPVGSPLSLECTVEGTSNPNLYWYRQAAGRGLQLLFYSVGIGQISSEVPQNLSASRPQDRQFILSSKKLLLSDSGFYLCAWSRGLTEAFFGQGTRLTVV.

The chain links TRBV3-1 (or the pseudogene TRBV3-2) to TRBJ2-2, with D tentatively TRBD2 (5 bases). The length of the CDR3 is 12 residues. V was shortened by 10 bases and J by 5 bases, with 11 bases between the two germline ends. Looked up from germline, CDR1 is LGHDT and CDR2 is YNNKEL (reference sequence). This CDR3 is CATKRSTGELFF. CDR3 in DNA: TGTGCCACAAAGCGGAGTACCGGGGAGCTGTTTTTT.

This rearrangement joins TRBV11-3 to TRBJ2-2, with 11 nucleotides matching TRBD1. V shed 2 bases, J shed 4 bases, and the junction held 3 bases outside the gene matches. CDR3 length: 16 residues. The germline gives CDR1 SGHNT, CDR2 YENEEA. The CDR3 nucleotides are TGTGCCAGCAGCTTAAGGGGGACAGGGGGCACCGGGGAGCTGTTTTTT. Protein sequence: CASSLRGTGGTGELFF.

The chain's CDR3 is CASSRLPRDEQFF. The CDR3 DNA reads TGTGCCAGCAGTCGACTACCTCGAGATGAGCAGTTCTTC. The V and J genes are TRBV6-5 and TRBJ2-1; tentative D call: TRBD2 (5 bases). This CDR3 is 13 amino acids long. The germline gives CDR1 MNHEY, CDR2 SVGAGI. V was cut by 5 bases and J by 8 bases, with 13 bases left in between.

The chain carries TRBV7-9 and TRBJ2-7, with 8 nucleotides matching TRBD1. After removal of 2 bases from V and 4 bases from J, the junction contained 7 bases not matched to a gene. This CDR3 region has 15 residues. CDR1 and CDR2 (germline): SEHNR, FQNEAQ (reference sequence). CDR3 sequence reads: CASSLTLDREYEQYF. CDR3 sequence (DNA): TGTGCCAGCAGCTTAACCCTGGACAGGGAATACGAGCAGTACTTC.

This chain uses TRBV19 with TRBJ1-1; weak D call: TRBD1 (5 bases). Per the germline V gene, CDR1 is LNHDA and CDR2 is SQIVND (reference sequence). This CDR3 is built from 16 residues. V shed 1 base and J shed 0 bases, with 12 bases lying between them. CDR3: CASSIGGEAMNTEAFF. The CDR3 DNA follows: TGTGCCAGTAGTATAGGAGGGGAGGCGATGAACACTGAAGCTTTCTTT.

CDR3 protein: CASSMGHRGNTEAFF. CDR3 coding DNA: TGTGCCAGCAGCATGGGACATCGGGGGAACACTGAAGCTTTCTTT. This sequence joins TRBV7-9 and TRBJ1-1, with D perhaps matching TRBD1 (6 bases). Trimming stripped 5 bases from V and 1 base from J, with 14 bases between. Germline V gives CDR1 SEHNR, CDR2 FQNEAQ (reference sequence). The CDR3 has 15 residues.

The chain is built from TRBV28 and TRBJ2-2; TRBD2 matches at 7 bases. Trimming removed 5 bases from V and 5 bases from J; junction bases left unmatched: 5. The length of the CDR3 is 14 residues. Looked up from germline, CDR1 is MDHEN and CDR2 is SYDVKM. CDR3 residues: CASSPPGGTGELFF. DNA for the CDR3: TGTGCCAGCAGTCCGCCCGGGGGGACCGGGGAGCTGTTTTTT.

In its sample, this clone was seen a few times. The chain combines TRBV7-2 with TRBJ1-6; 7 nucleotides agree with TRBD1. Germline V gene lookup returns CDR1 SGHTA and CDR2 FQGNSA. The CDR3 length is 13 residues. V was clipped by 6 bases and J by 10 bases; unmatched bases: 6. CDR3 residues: CASRRQGTSPLHF. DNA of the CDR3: TGTGCCAGCAGACGACAGGGTACATCACCCCTCCACTTT.

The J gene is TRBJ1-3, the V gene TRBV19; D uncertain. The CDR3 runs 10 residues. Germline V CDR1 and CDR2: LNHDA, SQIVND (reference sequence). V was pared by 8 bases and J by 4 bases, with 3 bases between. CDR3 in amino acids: CASQGNTIYF. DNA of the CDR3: TGTGCCAGTCAAGGAAACACCATATATTTT.

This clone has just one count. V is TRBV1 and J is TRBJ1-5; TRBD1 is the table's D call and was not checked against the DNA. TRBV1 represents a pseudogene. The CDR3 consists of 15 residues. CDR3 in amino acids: CTSSIRTGRNQPQHF. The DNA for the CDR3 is TGCACCAGCAGCATACGGACAGGGCGCAATCAGCCCCAGCATTTT.

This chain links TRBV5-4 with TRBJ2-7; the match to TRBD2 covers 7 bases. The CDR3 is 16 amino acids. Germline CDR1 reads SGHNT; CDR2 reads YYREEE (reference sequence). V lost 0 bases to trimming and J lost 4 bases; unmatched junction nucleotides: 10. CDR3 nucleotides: TGTGCCAGCAGCTTGGTATTTAATGAGGGACTATACGAGCAGTACTTC. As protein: CASSLVFNEGLYEQYF.

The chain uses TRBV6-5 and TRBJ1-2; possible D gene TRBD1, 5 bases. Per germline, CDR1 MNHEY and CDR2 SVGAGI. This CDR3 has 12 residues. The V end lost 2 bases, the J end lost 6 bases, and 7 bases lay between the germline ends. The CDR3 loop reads CASSYRGDGYTF. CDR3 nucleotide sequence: TGTGCCAGCAGTTACCGGGGGGATGGCTACACCTTC.

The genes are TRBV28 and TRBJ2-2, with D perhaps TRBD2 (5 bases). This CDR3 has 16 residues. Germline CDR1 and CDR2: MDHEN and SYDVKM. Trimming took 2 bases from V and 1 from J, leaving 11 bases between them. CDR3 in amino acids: CASSLGETVNTGELFF. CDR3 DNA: TGTGCCAGCAGTTTAGGGGAGACTGTGAACACCGGGGAGCTGTTTTTT.

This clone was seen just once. The DNA for the CDR3 is TGTGCCAGCAGCCAGACAGGATTGGGCACCGGGGAGCTGTTTTTT. This translates into CASSQTGLGTGELFF. V gene TRBV3-1 (or the pseudogene TRBV3-2) combines with J gene TRBJ2-2; D may be TRBD1 (6 bases). CDR1 is LGHDT and CDR2 is YNNKEL in the germline V gene (reference sequence). The CDR3 contains 15 residues. Trimming removed 3 bases at V and 4 bases at J, with 12 bases between.

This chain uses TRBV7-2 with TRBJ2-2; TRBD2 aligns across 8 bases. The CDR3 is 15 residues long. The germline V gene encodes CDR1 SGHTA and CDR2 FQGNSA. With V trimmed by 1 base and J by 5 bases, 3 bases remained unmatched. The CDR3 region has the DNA TGTGCCAGCAGCTTAGACGGGAGGGGTACCGGGGAGCTGTTTTTT. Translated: CASSLDGRGTGELFF.

In DNA, the CDR3 is TGTGCCAGCAGCCCCCACCCCCACGGGACAACCCAACGCGGGGAGCTGTTTTTT. Amino acids: CASSPHPHGTTQRGELFF. The chain carries TRBV4-2 and TRBJ2-2; possibly TRBD1 for D (6 bases). The CDR3 is made up of 18 amino acids. V lost 4 bases, J lost 7 bases, and 25 bases lay in between. Germline CDR1 reads LGHNA; CDR2 reads YNFKEQ.

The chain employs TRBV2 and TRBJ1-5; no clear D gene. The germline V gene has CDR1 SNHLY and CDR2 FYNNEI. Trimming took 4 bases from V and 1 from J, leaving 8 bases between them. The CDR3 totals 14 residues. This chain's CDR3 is CASSGTWSNQPQHF. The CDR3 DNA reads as TGTGCCAGCAGTGGGACTTGGAGCAATCAGCCCCAGCATTTT.